Below are 27 T cell receptor beta chains sequenced from a single sample in a study of cytomegalovirus exposure and HLA in healthy donors. The study ran its PCR with 60 Vbeta and 13 Jbeta primers. Sequenced by immunoSEQ multiplex PCR; TCRdb stores in-frame clones only, minus some. The sample includes roughly 140,000 clones, about 79% of them seen just once. The sequenced material came from PBMCs. The receptors derive from a male donor in good health and CMV-seronegative.

Comment on this clone: Germline is not matched at one junction end, which may reflect a read error. The rearrangement uses TRBV7-9 and TRBJ1-6, with 12 bases identical to TRBD1. This CDR3 has 18 residues. Germline V gene sequence: CDR1 SEHNR, CDR2 FQNEAQ (reference sequence). Here the CDR3 reads CSSSLEFVGTGGNSPLHF. The CDR3 DNA follows: TGTTCCAGCAGCTTAGAATTCGTGGGGACAGGGGGCAATTCACCCCTCCACTTT.

The chain uses TRBV10-3 and TRBJ1-2, with D perhaps TRBD1 (5 bases). Germline V CDR1 and CDR2: ENHRY, SYGVKD. This CDR3 is 14 amino acids long. Trimming pared 0 bases from V and 2 bases from J, leaving 7 bases between. The CDR3 DNA is TGTGCCATCAGTGAGTCTCAGGGCAACTATGGCTACACCTTC. Translating gives CAISESQGNYGYTF.

The DNA for the CDR3 is TGTGCCAGTGGGGGGAATCAGCCCCAGCATTTT. It yields the protein CASGGNQPQHF. The V and J genes are TRBV19 and TRBJ1-5, with D possibly TRBD1 on 5 matching bases. Germline-derived CDR1 and CDR2 are LNHDA and SQIVND (reference sequence). The CDR3 totals 11 residues. V lost 8 bases and J 4 bases, leaving 6 bases between the germline ends.

This chain links TRBV7-9 with TRBJ2-1, with D possibly TRBD1 on 5 matching bases. The germline V gene encodes CDR1 SEHNR and CDR2 FQNEAQ (reference sequence). V dropped 5 bases and J dropped 1 base, with 12 bases sitting between them. The CDR3 sequence is 15 residues long. CDR3 DNA sequence: TGTGCCAGCAGCCCAGGGCCCCTTTCCTACAATGAGCAGTTCTTC. Translating gives CASSPGPLSYNEQFF.

The chain links TRBV7-9 to TRBJ1-4; D is unresolved. The germline V and J ends were trimmed by 4 bases and 8 bases, with 11 bases remaining between them. Germline-derived CDR1 and CDR2 are SEHNR and FQNEAQ (reference sequence). The CDR3 contains 13 residues. The CDR3 is CASSSQVGEKLFF. DNA for the CDR3: TGTGCCAGCAGCTCCCAGGTCGGCGAAAAACTGTTTTTT.

This clone was picked up one time. Written as DNA, the CDR3 is TGTGCCATCAGTGAGTCTGGACAGCAAAATTCACCCCTCCACTTT. This encodes CAISESGQQNSPLHF. The chain has TRBV10-3 and TRBJ1-6; possible D gene TRBD1, 6 bases. The CDR3 covers 15 residues. With 0 bases removed from V and 7 bases from J, the gap between germline ends came to 10 bases. CDR1 ENHRY and CDR2 SYGVKD come from the germline V gene.

The chain recombines TRBV7-2 with TRBJ2-7; 8 bases fit TRBD1. V shed 1 base, J shed 4 bases, and the junction held 3 bases outside the gene matches. Germline V gene lookup returns CDR1 SGHTA and CDR2 FQGNSA. The CDR3 extends over 14 amino acids. Written as DNA, the CDR3 is TGTGCCAGCAGCTTAGGGACAGGGTTGTACGAGCAGTACTTC. Translation: CASSLGTGLYEQYF. Supplemented by reference TRBV7-2 and TRBJ2-7, the full variable domain reads GAGVSQSPSNKVTEKGKDVELRCDPISGHTALYWYRQSLGQGLEFLIYFQGNSAPDKSGLPSDRFSAERTGGSVSTLTIQRTQQEDSAVYLCASSLGTGLYEQYFGPGTRLTVT.

V and J are TRBV7-9 and TRBJ1-4; D perhaps matches TRBD1 (6 bases). Trimming took off 5 bases at V and 8 bases at J, with 18 bases between the two ends. Per germline, CDR1 SEHNR and CDR2 FQNEAQ (reference sequence). The CDR3 sequence is 15 residues long. CDR3 DNA sequence: TGTGCCAGCAGCGACCTAAGGGGGGGCGGGGAAAAACTGTTTTTT. It codes for CASSDLRGGGEKLFF.

The chain joins TRBV4-3 to TRBJ1-2; D is uncertain. This CDR3 is built from 16 residues. Trimming took off 1 base at V and 0 bases at J, with 12 bases between the two ends. Germline V lookup: CDR1 LGHNA, CDR2 YSLEER. CDR3 DNA sequence: TGCGCCAGCAGCCAAGGCCCCGGAGTCACTAACTATGGCTACACCTTC. Its protein is CASSQGPGVTNYGYTF.

This clone has just one count. V and J are TRBV28 and TRBJ2-3; TRBD2 agrees at 8 bases. This CDR3 is built from 14 residues. CDR1 MDHEN and CDR2 SYDVKM come from the germline V gene. The V segment lost 8 bases and the J segment 4 bases; nucleotides outside the gene matches: 8. Here the CDR3 reads CASGKAGGADTQYF. The CDR3 DNA follows: TGTGCCAGCGGTAAGGCGGGAGGTGCAGATACGCAGTATTTT.

The CDR3 DNA sequence: TGTGCCAGCAGTGAATCCATTGCGATTCCCCGGGCAGGGTATGGCTACACCTTC. It is translated as CASSESIAIPRAGYGYTF. This chain links TRBV6-1 with TRBJ1-2; D may be TRBD1 (5 bases). Germline assignment: CDR1 MNHNS and CDR2 SASEGT. The CDR3 has 18 amino acids. Trimming stripped 2 bases from V and 5 bases from J, with 24 bases between.

The chain has TRBV18 and TRBJ2-7; 10 bases fit TRBD2. The junction had 14 bases not matched to a gene; V was cut back by 5 bases and J by 1 base. The CDR3 loop spans 18 amino acids. Germline V CDR1 and CDR2: KGHSH, LQKENI. The CDR3 region has the DNA TGTGCCAGCTCATTCGGAACTAGCGGGACGTCAGGGTCCTACGAGCAGTACTTC. Residues: CASSFGTSGTSGSYEQYF.

The V gene is TRBV2, the J gene TRBJ2-1; 9 positions match TRBD2. The CDR3 has 17 residues. V lost 5 bases and J lost 4; bases outside the gene matches: 12. Germline V CDR1 and CDR2: SNHLY, FYNNEI. CDR3 amino acids: CASSRGGLAGTYNEQFF. CDR3 in DNA: TGTGCCAGCAGTCGGGGGGGGCTAGCGGGAACATACAATGAGCAGTTCTTC. The full variable domain, with the rest looked up from reference TRBV2 and TRBJ2-1, is EPEVTQTPSHQVTQMGQEVILRCVPISNHLYFYWYRQILGQKVEFLVSFYNNEISEKSEIFDDQFSVERPDGSNFTLKIRSTKLEDSAMYFCASSRGGLAGTYNEQFFGPGTRLTVL.

This chain links TRBV18 with TRBJ2-7, with 10 bases identical to TRBD2. CDR1 is KGHSH, CDR2 LQKENI, per germline. V gave up 1 base and J gave up 7 bases; unmatched junction bases: 10. The CDR3 has 16 amino acids. The CDR3 loop is CASSPRESGRASEQYF. CDR3 in DNA: TGTGCCAGCTCACCACGGGAGAGCGGGAGGGCCTCTGAGCAGTACTTC. Full variable domain (rest looked up from reference TRBV18 and TRBJ2-7): NAGVMQNPRHLVRRRGQEARLRCSPMKGHSHVYWYRQLPEEGLKFMVYLQKENIIDESGMPKERFSAEFPKEGPSILRIQQVVRGDSAAYFCASSPRESGRASEQYFGPGTRLTVT.

This chain uses TRBV27 with TRBJ2-1, with D perhaps TRBD2 (5 bases). V dropped 2 bases and J dropped 2 bases, with 13 bases sitting between them. The germline V gene encodes CDR1 MNHEY and CDR2 SMNVEV (reference sequence). The CDR3 runs to 16 residues. The CDR3 region is CASSLLALTTYNEQFF. The CDR3 nucleotides read TGTGCCAGCAGTTTACTAGCCCTTACCACCTACAATGAGCAGTTCTTC.

The chain employs TRBV18 and TRBJ1-2; 10 bases fit TRBD1. CDR3 length equals 15 residues. Germline loops: CDR1 KGHSH, CDR2 LQKENI. With V trimmed by 4 bases and J by 3 bases, 5 bases remained unmatched. CDR3 residues: CASSRTGQGDYGYTF. The CDR3 DNA sequence: TGTGCCAGCTCACGAACCGGACAGGGGGACTATGGCTACACCTTC.

The chain employs TRBV25-1 and TRBJ2-1, with a possible D match to TRBD2 (6 bases). From germline, CDR1 is MGHDK and CDR2 SYGVNS. With 7 bases removed from V and 4 bases from J, the gap between germline ends came to 14 bases. There are 14 residues in the CDR3. CDR3 sequence: CASTLGAGYNEQFF. The CDR3 region has the DNA TGTGCCAGCACCCTCGGTGCGGGATACAATGAGCAGTTCTTC. Based on the CDR3 plus reference TRBV25-1 and TRBJ2-1, the full variable domain is EADIYQTPRYLVIGTGKKITLECSQTMGHDKMYWYQQDPGMELHLIHYSYGVNSTEKGDLSSESTVSRIRTEHFPLTLESARPSHTSQYLCASTLGAGYNEQFFGPGTRLTVL.

A few counts support this clone. The V gene is TRBV2, the J gene TRBJ1-1; 8 nucleotides match TRBD1. Trimming cost V 5 bases and J 4 bases; bases outside gene matches: 3. The CDR3 has 13 amino acids. CDR1 is SNHLY and CDR2 is FYNNEI in the germline V gene. The CDR3, as DNA: TGTGCCAGCAGTACAGGGGGAGGCACTGAAGCTTTCTTT. This gives the protein CASSTGGGTEAFF.

This chain uses TRBV7-6 with TRBJ1-3; D possibly corresponds to TRBD1 (5 bases). Germline V lookup: CDR1 SGHVS, CDR2 FNYEAQ. The CDR3 loop spans 16 amino acids. V was cut by 0 bases and J by 8 bases, with 17 bases left in between. The CDR3 region is CASSLAGGAPIYTIYF. The CDR3 nucleotides read TGTGCCAGCAGCTTAGCGGGAGGGGCACCCATTTACACCATATATTTT.

The gene calls are TRBV4-1 and TRBJ1-5, with 10 bases identical to TRBD1. Germline CDR1 and CDR2: MGHRA and YSYEKL. Germline trimming cut 4 bases from V and 5 bases from J; bases unmatched to any gene: 8. This CDR3 is built from 16 residues. CDR3 in amino acids: CASSRSTGGLHQPQHF. Here the CDR3 DNA reads TGCGCCAGCAGCCGATCGACAGGGGGCCTACATCAGCCCCAGCATTTT.

The genes are TRBV5-1 and TRBJ1-1; no definite D call. Per the germline V gene, CDR1 is SGHRS and CDR2 is YFSETQ. Deletions cut 0 bases from V and 6 bases from J, with 15 bases between. This CDR3 spans 15 amino acids. The CDR3 sequence is CASSLVSGPGAEAFF. As DNA, the CDR3 is TGCGCCAGCAGCTTGGTTTCTGGACCCGGGGCTGAAGCTTTCTTT.

The chain recombines TRBV7-3 with TRBJ1-6, with 7 bases fitting TRBD1. Germline trimming cut 5 bases from V and 6 bases from J; bases unmatched to any gene: 4. Germline CDR1 and CDR2: SGHTA and FQGTGA. The CDR3 loop spans 14 amino acids. The CDR3 sequence: CASSPGQPNSPLHF. For the CDR3, the DNA is TGTGCCAGCAGCCCGGGACAGCCTAATTCACCCCTCCACTTT.

The gene calls are TRBV4-1 and TRBJ2-1; D perhaps matches TRBD1 (6 bases). Trimming shortened V by 1 base and J by 1 base, and 14 bases separated the two germline ends. This CDR3 region has 17 residues. CDR1 is MGHRA and CDR2 is YSYEKL in the germline V gene. CDR3 nucleotides: TGCGCCAGCAGCCAAGGCCCGGGACAAGGTTCCTACAATGAGCAGTTCTTC. Its protein is CASSQGPGQGSYNEQFF.

In this sample, this clone turned up once. The chain employs TRBV6-5 and TRBJ2-3, with TRBD1 matching over 7 bases. V lost 10 bases and J lost 0; bases outside the gene matches: 10. This CDR3 contains 15 residues. The germline V gene has CDR1 MNHEY and CDR2 SVGAGI. The CDR3 reads CATHRGPFSTDTQYF. The CDR3 DNA follows: TGTGCCACCCACAGGGGACCCTTTAGCACAGATACGCAGTATTTT.

This clone was found a few times. V usage is TRBV7-9 and J usage is TRBJ2-7; 9 bases agree with TRBD1. The CDR3 extends over 15 amino acids. The V segment lost 5 bases and the J segment 5 bases; nucleotides outside the gene matches: 10. CDR1 is SEHNR, CDR2 FQNEAQ, per germline (reference sequence). The CDR3 here is CASSPPSTGGDEQYF. Here the CDR3 DNA reads TGTGCCAGCAGCCCACCGTCGACAGGGGGAGACGAGCAGTACTTC.

Of note for this clone: This sample also contains other DNA sequences that code for the same CDR3. The V call is TRBV19, the J call TRBJ1-1, with D maybe TRBD1 (5 bases). V was shortened by 3 bases and J by 0 bases, with 5 bases between the two germline ends. The CDR3 length is 13 residues. Germline CDR1 LNHDA, CDR2 SQIVND (reference sequence). CDR3 loop: CASSMTVNTEAFF. In nucleotides, the CDR3 is TGTGCCAGTAGTATGACAGTGAACACTGAAGCTTTCTTT.

This rearrangement joins TRBV30 to TRBJ2-2, with TRBD2 identical over 8 bases. Germline V gene sequence: CDR1 GTSNPN, CDR2 SVGIG (reference sequence). The V gene end was trimmed by 1 base and the J gene end by 6 bases; junction bases not matched to a gene: 1. The CDR3 is made up of 13 amino acids. Here the CDR3 reads CAWSAGGPGELFF. DNA of the CDR3: TGTGCCTGGAGTGCGGGGGGGCCCGGGGAGCTGTTTTTT.